This is a list of T cell receptor beta chains from one sample in a study of shared clonotypes between healthy human individuals. TCRdb's table, derived via immunoSEQ multiplex PCR, lists solely in-frame clones and lacks some. Among roughly 2 million clones listed, around 95% were seen once. Material for sequencing was naive CD4+ T cells sorted from blood. Receptors were obtained from a man between 18 and 29 years old in good health. Both conserved end residues are part of each CDR3. The order of the fields is D gene, V gene, J gene, clone size, CDR3 length, CDR3 DNA, CDR3 protein. A D gene is named only where the DNA matches it firmly. Some rows mark clone size as missing; the rest say once, few, many or name a class of expanded clone.

-	TRBV10-3	TRBJ1-2	-	13	TGTGCCATCAGTGATATCGATTACTATGGCTACACCTTC	CAISDIDYYGYTF
TRBD1	TRBV18	TRBJ2-1	-	14	TGTGCCAGCTCCGGGACAGGGGATTACAATGAGCAGTTCTTC	CASSGTGDYNEQFF
-	TRBV5-1	TRBJ2-5	once	14	TGCGCCAGCAGCGTAACAGGACTACAAGAGACCCAGTACTTC	CASSVTGLQETQYF
-	TRBV5-5	TRBJ2-1	-	15	TGTGCCAGCAGCCGTACTAGCAACTCCTACAATGAGCAGTTCTTC	CASSRTSNSYNEQFF
-	TRBV5-1	TRBJ2-5	once	14	TGCGCCAGCAGCACCGACGGGTCGAGGGAGACCCAGTACTTC	CASSTDGSRETQYF
TRBD1	TRBV27	TRBJ2-6	-	16	TGTGCCAGCAGTTTGCCAGGGGGTTCTGGGGCCAACGTCCTGACTTTC	CASSLPGGSGANVLTF
-	TRBV28	TRBJ1-5	-	17	TGTGCCAGCACCGAAGTGGCAGGGGCAATTGACAATCAGCCCCAGCATTTT	CASTEVAGAIDNQPQHF
TRBD1	TRBV6-5	TRBJ1-4	-	14	TGTGCCAGCAGTTACGGACAGGCTAATGAAAAACTGTTTTTT	CASSYGQANEKLFF
TRBD1	TRBV6-1	TRBJ2-2	-	14	TGTGCCAGCAGGACCCCCGGGACAGGCGGGGAGCTGTTTTTT	CASRTPGTGGELFF
-	TRBV13	TRBJ1-2	-	14	TGTGCCAGCAGCGCTCTACAGGGAAACTATGGCTACACCTTC	CASSALQGNYGYTF
TRBD2	TRBV5-1	TRBJ2-5	-	16	TGCGCCAGCAGCTTCGGTAGCGGGGGACACCAAGAGACCCAGTACTTC	CASSFGSGGHQETQYF
TRBD2	TRBV5-1	TRBJ2-5	-	17	TGCGCCAGCAGCTCGGGGACTAGCGGGGGCGCGTGGGAGACCCAGTACTTC	CASSSGTSGGAWETQYF
-	TRBV12-5	TRBJ2-7	once	14	TGTGCTAGTGGTTTGGTTGTCGGGTCCTACGAGCAGTACTTC	CASGLVVGSYEQYF
TRBD1	TRBV29-1	TRBJ2-2	once	15	TGCAGCGTTGAAGCCGAAGACAGGGGTGAGGGGGAGCTGTTTTTT	CSVEAEDRGEGELFF
TRBD1	TRBV5-1	TRBJ1-1	-	16	TGCGCCAGCAGCTTGCGGCCGGGACAGACGAACACTGAAGCTTTCTTT	CASSLRPGQTNTEAFF
-	TRBV7-2	TRBJ2-7	-	15	TGTGCCAGCAGCCAAAGGGGAGACAGATACTACGAGCAGTACTTC	CASSQRGDRYYEQYF
-	TRBV25-1	TRBJ1-5	once	13	TGTGCCAGCAGTGATACCTGGAATCAGCCCCAGCATTTT	CASSDTWNQPQHF
TRBD1	TRBV5-1	TRBJ1-4	-	16	TGCGCCAGCAGCCCCTCCTCGACAGGGAATCTTGAAAAACTGTTTTTT	CASSPSSTGNLEKLFF
-	TRBV28	TRBJ1-6	-	15	TGTGCCAGCAGTGGCCGGGACGGATTTAATTCACCCCTCCACTTT	CASSGRDGFNSPLHF
-	TRBV5-1	TRBJ2-7	-	16	TGCGCCAGCAGAAGAAACACTGGGCTAGTAGGCAACGAGCAGTACTTC	CASRRNTGLVGNEQYF
-	TRBV6-1	TRBJ1-2	-	12	TGTGCCAGCAGTGAGTCCCGAGGGGGCTACACCTTC	CASSESRGGYTF
-	TRBV27	TRBJ2-7	-	13	TGTGCCAGCAGTTTATACGCGGGCTACGAGCAGTACTTC	CASSLYAGYEQYF
TRBD1	TRBV2	TRBJ1-3	-	13	TGTGCCAGCGCCGGGACAGGGGGAAACACCATATATTTT	CASAGTGGNTIYF
-	TRBV7-2	TRBJ2-4	-	15	TGTGCCAGCAGCATCCGGACAGATCCAAAATCCATTCAGTACTTC	CASSIRTDPKSIQYF
-	TRBV29-1	TRBJ1-2	-	13	TGCAGCGTTGGAGGGGGGAGCTCCAATGGCTACACCTTC	CSVGGGSSNGYTF
TRBD2	TRBV5-4	TRBJ2-1	-	16	TGTGCCAGCAGCTTGTTTGGCGGGAGTAGGTACAATGAGCAGTTCTTC	CASSLFGGSRYNEQFF
-	TRBV7-2	TRBJ1-2	-	15	TGTGCCAGCAGCCTACGCCAGTCGGGGGGCTATGGCTACACCTTC	CASSLRQSGGYGYTF
-	TRBV6-6	TRBJ2-5	-	14	TGTGCCAGCAGTGCCCTTGGGGCTGGAGAGACCCAGTACTTC	CASSALGAGETQYF
-	TRBV6-5	TRBJ1-6	-	12	TGTGCCAGCAGTTACTTACAGTCACCCCTCCACTTT	CASSYLQSPLHF
TRBD2	TRBV5-1	TRBJ2-5	-	17	TGCGCCAGCAGCTTCGGACTAGCGGGGGGGCTTGGAGAGACCCAGTACTTC	CASSFGLAGGLGETQYF
TRBD2	TRBV9	TRBJ2-7	-	16	TGTGCCAGCAGCGTAGATCCAGCGGGAAGCTCCTACGAGCAGTACTTC	CASSVDPAGSSYEQYF
-	TRBV7-2	TRBJ2-1	-	14	TGTGCCAGCAGCCCCCAGGGTCGGGACAATGAGCAGTTCTTC	CASSPQGRDNEQFF
-	TRBV6-6	TRBJ1-2	-	13	TGTGCCAGCAGTCGGGACGGGTACTATGGCTACACCTTC	CASSRDGYYGYTF
-	TRBV9	TRBJ1-3	-	16	TGTGCCAGCAGCGTAGATCAGGCCAGTGTGGGAAACACCATATATTTT	CASSVDQASVGNTIYF
-	TRBV5-5	TRBJ2-7	-	15	TGTGCCTTCATAATGGGGGGTCCCAGCTCCTACGAGCAGTACTTC	CAFIMGGPSSYEQYF
TRBD1	TRBV28	TRBJ2-7	-	15	TGTGCCAGCAGTTCATGGGCAGGGGGCTCGATCGAGCAGTACTTC	CASSSWAGGSIEQYF
-	TRBV7-2	TRBJ2-1	-	14	TGTGCCAGCAGCTACAGACCGGCGGGCAATGAGCAGTTCTTC	CASSYRPAGNEQFF
TRBD1	TRBV28	TRBJ1-6	-	16	TGTGCCAGCAGTTTATTACCGACAGGGCGTAATTCACCCCTCCACTTT	CASSLLPTGRNSPLHF